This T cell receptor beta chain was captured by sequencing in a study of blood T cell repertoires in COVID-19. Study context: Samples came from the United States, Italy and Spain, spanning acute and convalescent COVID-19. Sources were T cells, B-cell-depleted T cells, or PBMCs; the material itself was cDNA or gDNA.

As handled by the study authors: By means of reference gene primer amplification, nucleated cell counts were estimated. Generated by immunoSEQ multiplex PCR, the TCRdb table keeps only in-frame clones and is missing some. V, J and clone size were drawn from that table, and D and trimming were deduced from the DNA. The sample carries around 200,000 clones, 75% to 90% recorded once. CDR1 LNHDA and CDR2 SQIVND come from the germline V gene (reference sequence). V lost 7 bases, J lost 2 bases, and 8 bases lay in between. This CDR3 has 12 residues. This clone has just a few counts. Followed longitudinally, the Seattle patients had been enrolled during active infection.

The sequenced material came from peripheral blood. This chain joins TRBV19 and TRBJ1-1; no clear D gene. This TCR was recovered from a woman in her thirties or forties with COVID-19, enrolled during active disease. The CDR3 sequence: CASNVLNTEAFF. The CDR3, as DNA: TGTGCCAGTAATGTCCTTAACACTGAAGCTTTCTTT.